Included here is one TCR beta chain sequence, with context. What antigen it recognizes has not been identified. No much larger clone exists at a distance of one base, and base qualities are not known. Trimming takes 5 bases from V and 11 bases from J, and the germline ends sit 18 bases apart. Its CDR3 holds 13 amino acids, cysteine through phenylalanine. CDR3 DNA only is kept here, 39 bases in frame from base 1. CDR1 and CDR2, per the germline V gene, are MDHEN and SYDVKM. In Seattle, one collaborating source enrolled patients while the infection was active and tracked those patients longitudinally over the course of disease. Whole blood was collected in K2EDTA tubes by collaborating institutions according to the institutions' own protocols. Collaborator samples were shipped for TCRbeta analysis as frozen whole blood, isolated PBMCs, or DNA extracted from either sample type. TCRbeta CDR3 regions were amplified from genomic DNA using the immunoSEQ Assay, a bias-controlled multiplex PCR. The study's own analysis went as follows. Nucleated cell counts per sample were estimated from amplification of reference gene primers within the assay. Sequence reads were collapsed and filtered to measure the absolute abundance of every unique TCRbeta CDR3 rearrangement. For each sample, productive Simpson clonality was calculated as the square root of Simpson's diversity index across productive rearrangements. The table comes from immuneACCESS by way of TCRdb, which keeps in-frame sequences with V and J called. Part of the clones is missing from these tables; in studies checked, under half for an unresolved V gene and the rest for unknown reasons. The V and J calls and clone size were taken over from that table, and D and trimming were inferred from the DNA. Counted in this sample were about 240,000 clones; around 86% of them appeared once. The ten largest clones represent roughly 10% of the sample.

This sample was included in a study of blood T cell repertoires in COVID-19 (dated by TCRdb to the early 2020s). Background for the entire study: Samples covering the acute and convalescent phases of COVID-19 were provided by collaborators in the United States, Italy and Spain. Subjects who had been exposed to COVID-19, were actively infected with it, or had recovered from it provided the deeply sampled blood TCRbeta repertoires that made up the dataset. Sample metadata almost always included a de-identified subject ID, COVID-19 status, age in years and sex. HLA class I and class II types, where available, came from metadata supplied by the sample provider rather than from assay-based typing. The repertoires were made available in a free public database intended to serve as a resource for research on the immune response to SARS-CoV-2. The samples were drawn from two sources: the first 160 participants of the ongoing ImmuneRACE study, and over 1,000 subjects contributed by 6 global collaborators. The material from the prospective study consisted of cDNA or gDNA derived from T cells, B-cell-depleted T cells, or PBMCs.

Beyond this particular receptor, the publication reports: How much clinical and demographic metadata was included differed by source and by participant, and the metadata was provided uncurated.

This sequence originates from a woman between 50 and 59 years old with COVID-19, enrolled during active disease. The V gene is TRBV28 and the J gene is TRBJ1-1, with a weak D call of TRBD1 (5 bases match). The specimen was peripheral blood. DNA sequence: TGTGCCAGCAGTCCCTGGGCGGGGGTAATCGCTTTCTTT. Its translation is CASSPWAGVIAFF.